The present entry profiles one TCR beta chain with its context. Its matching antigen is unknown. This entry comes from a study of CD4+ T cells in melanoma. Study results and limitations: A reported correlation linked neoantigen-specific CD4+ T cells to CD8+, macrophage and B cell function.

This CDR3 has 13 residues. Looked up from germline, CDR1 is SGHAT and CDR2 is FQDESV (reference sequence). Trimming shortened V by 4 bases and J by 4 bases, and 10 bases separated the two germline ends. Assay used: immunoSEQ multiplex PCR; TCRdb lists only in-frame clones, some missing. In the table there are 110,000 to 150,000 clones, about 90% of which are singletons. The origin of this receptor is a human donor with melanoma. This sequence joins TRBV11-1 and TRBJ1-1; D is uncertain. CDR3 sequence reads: CASSSVEGTEAFF. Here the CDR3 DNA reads TGTGCCAGCAGCTCGGTCGAGGGCACTGAAGCTTTCTTT.